This T cell receptor beta chain was identified during a study of a mutant IDH1 vaccine in newly diagnosed glioma (dated by TCRdb to the early 2020s). In the study overall: Patients received eight vaccinations in weeks 1, 3, 5, 7, 11, 15, 19 and 23, corresponding to visits V03 through V10. Vaccination was initiated 4-6 weeks after radiotherapy alone, or concurrently with temozolomide cycles in the chemotherapy-containing groups. Of the roughly 33 treated patients, 62.5% were male and about 40% were female, and the mean age was around 40 years. Before enrollment, patients had received standard therapy of radiotherapy alone, temozolomide alone, or radiochemotherapy with temozolomide; most received the combination. Peripheral blood samples were drawn at six visits, namely V03 (baseline), V05, V07, V10, V12 and V13. Longitudinal TCRB deep sequencing was done for roughly 23 treated patients, wherever samples were available for exploratory analyses.

The receptor library was made with the immunoSEQ multiplex PCR assay. Rearranged TCR beta chain sequences were amplified with the hsTCRB Kit following the manufacturer's protocol. An Illumina MiSeq was used to sequence the TCRB libraries. The study's processing was this. The kit vendor's proprietary platform handled demultiplexing, trimming and gene mapping. In TCRdb, the immuneACCESS table is reduced to in-frame sequences with V and J assigned. These tables do not hold every clone; where another copy was compared, an unresolved V gene accounts for under half, and the others remain unexplained. Clone size and the V and J calls come from that table; the DNA yielded D and trimming. This sample holds 110,000 or so clones; about nine tenths were observed only once. The ten biggest clones cover around 0.61% of the sample. From its cysteine to its phenylalanine, the CDR3 spans 14 amino acids. CDR3 DNA only is kept here, 42 bases in frame from base 1. CDR1 GTSNPN and CDR2 SVGIG were looked up in the germline V gene (reference sequence). V ends up 5 bases short and J 6 bases short, with an unmatched junction base count of 11.

For this clone: Its antigen specificity is not known. The record has no base qualities; no much larger clone is one base away.

Study-wide findings and limitations: Availability determined which PBMC samples were chosen for TCRB deep sequencing. Vaccine-induced immune responses across multiple MHC alleles were detected in over 85% of patients. According to the authors, sample limitations meant that analyses of patient blood samples could not be reproduced. Pseudoprogression appeared unrelated to alterations in the top peripheral T cell clonotypes detected by TCRB sequencing.

The time point label of this sample denotes: week 11, during vaccination. Each vaccine dose was 300 ug of a 20-mer mutant IDH1 peptide in Montanide, given subcutaneously with topical imiquimod. All donors had newly diagnosed IDH1-mutant astrocytomas of WHO grade 3 or 4 that showed loss of nuclear ATRX. The samples were drawn from NOA16, a multicentre, single-arm, open-label phase I trial in Germany that tested a mutant IDH1 peptide vaccine in humans for the first time. Genomic DNA for TCRB sequencing was isolated from EDTA blood with the DNeasy Blood and Tissue Kit. Material: PBMCs, obtained from a glioma patient whose treatment included an IDH1 peptide vaccine. Recombination connected TRBV30 to TRBJ1-2; 8 nucleotides in the junction match TRBD1. The receptor comes from a woman in her 50s with glioma. In nucleotide form, the sequence is TGTGCCTGGGCCGGGACAGGTAACAGGAATGGCTACACCTTC. Its protein reads: CAWAGTGNRNGYTF. This CDR3, with the reference TRBV30 and TRBJ1-2 proteins standing in past its ends, gives the full variable domain SQTIHQWPATLVQPVGSPLSLECTVEGTSNPNLYWYRQAAGRGLQLLFYSVGIGQISSEVPQNLSASRPQDRQFILSSKKLLLSDSGFYLCAWAGTGNRNGYTFGSGTRLTVV.